This record looks at one TCR beta chain sequence and its context. This entry is derived from a study of blood T cell repertoires in COVID-19. Across the study: COVID-19 samples, acute and convalescent, were from the United States, Italy and Spain. The cDNA or gDNA used as material had been derived from T cells, B-cell-depleted T cells, or PBMCs.

Original analysis: Amplification with reference gene primers provided the estimates of nucleated cell counts. Profiled with immunoSEQ multiplex PCR; TCRdb holds only in-frame clones, not every one. That table is the source of V, J and clone size, and D and trimming were worked out from the DNA. There are 340,000 or so clones in the sample; 80% to 90% occur only once, and 4% to 5.5% lies in the top ten. The CDR3 has 16 residues. The germline V gene encodes CDR1 SEHNR and CDR2 FQNEAQ (reference sequence). The V gene end was trimmed by 6 bases and the J gene end by 5 bases; junction bases not matched to a gene: 11. Grouping used clinical history reported by participants in a survey and questionnaire.

V usage is TRBV7-9 and J usage is TRBJ2-1; TRBD1 matches 9 bases. The sequence derives from a woman in her thirties or forties with acute COVID-19. Sample: PBMCs or T cells enriched from blood (not recorded which). CDR3 coding DNA: TGTGCCAGCAGTTCTAGGGGGACAGGGCGGAACAATGAGCAGTTCTTC. Translation: CASSSRGTGRNNEQFF.